This record concerns one T cell receptor beta chain sequence. Its antigen is currently unknown. This record belongs to a study of immune cell composition in non-small cell lung cancer. Study background: Most cases were lung adenocarcinoma or squamous cell carcinoma. Study results and limitations: Lung adenocarcinomas had lower top 10 clone scores and clonality than squamous tumours. Clones >0.5% enriched in tumour were rarer in adenocarcinoma (about 35%) than squamous (about 80%). Smoking pack-years did not significantly correlate with tumour TCR-beta clonality.

Profiling relied on immunoSEQ multiplex PCR, and the TCRdb table lists in-frame clones only, not all of them. The sample lists about 4,800 clones; about 80% were seen once. Specimen: lung tumor tissue. The clonotype was recovered from a human donor with non-small cell lung cancer.

The CDR3 loop is CASSLNAGSGNTIYF. CDR3 nucleotides: TGTGCCAGCAGCTTAAACGCCGGCTCAGGAAACACCATATATTTT. This chain uses TRBV7-2 with TRBJ1-3; D call uncertain. With 2 bases removed from V and 4 bases from J, the gap between germline ends came to 12 bases. This CDR3 comprises 15 residues. The germline gives CDR1 SGHTA, CDR2 FQGNSA. The variable domain in full, completed from reference TRBV7-2 and TRBJ1-3, reads GAGVSQSPSNKVTEKGKDVELRCDPISGHTALYWYRQSLGQGLEFLIYFQGNSAPDKSGLPSDRFSAERTGGSVSTLTIQRTQQEDSAVYLCASSLNAGSGNTIYFGEGSWLTVV.